This T cell receptor (beta chain) was retrieved from a study of blood T cell repertoires in COVID-19. Turning to the study itself: Some COVID-19 samples were acute and others convalescent; all came from the United States, Italy and Spain. Sources were T cells, B-cell-depleted T cells, or PBMCs; the material itself was cDNA or gDNA.

Per the original data handling: The authors estimated nucleated cell counts from reference gene primer amplification. The table came from immunoSEQ multiplex PCR; TCRdb's copy has only in-frame clones and leaves some out. The D gene and trimming were derived from the DNA, and the V and J assignments and clone size from that table. The table has about 310,000 clones, roughly 87% seen once. This CDR3 is built from 17 residues. The V end was cut by 0 bases, the J end by 0 bases, with 12 bases between. Germline V gene sequence: CDR1 SGHKS, CDR2 YYEKEE (reference sequence). This clone was detected once. This receptor was taken from a man in his fifties with active or convalescent COVID-19. Specimen: peripheral blood. This chain joins TRBV5-5 and TRBJ1-4; D is undetermined. The CDR3 reads CASSLAPALATNEKLFF. In DNA form, the CDR3 reads TGTGCCAGCAGCTTGGCGCCAGCTCTAGCAACTAATGAAAAACTGTTTTTT.